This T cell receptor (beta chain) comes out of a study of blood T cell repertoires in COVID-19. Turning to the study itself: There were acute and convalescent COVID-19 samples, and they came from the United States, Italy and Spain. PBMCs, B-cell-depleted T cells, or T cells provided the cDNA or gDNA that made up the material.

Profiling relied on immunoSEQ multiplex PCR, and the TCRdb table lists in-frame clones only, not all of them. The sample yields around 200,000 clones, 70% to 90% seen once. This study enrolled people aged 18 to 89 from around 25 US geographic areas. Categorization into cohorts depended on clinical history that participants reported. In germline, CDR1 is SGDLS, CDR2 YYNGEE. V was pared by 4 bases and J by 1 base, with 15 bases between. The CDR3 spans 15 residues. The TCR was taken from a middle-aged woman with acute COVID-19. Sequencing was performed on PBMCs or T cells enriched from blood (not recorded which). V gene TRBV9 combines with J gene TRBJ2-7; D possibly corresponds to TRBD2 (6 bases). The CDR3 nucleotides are TGTGCCAGCAGCCCTTGGGAGGCACCGTCCTACGAGCAGTACTTC. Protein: CASSPWEAPSYEQYF.